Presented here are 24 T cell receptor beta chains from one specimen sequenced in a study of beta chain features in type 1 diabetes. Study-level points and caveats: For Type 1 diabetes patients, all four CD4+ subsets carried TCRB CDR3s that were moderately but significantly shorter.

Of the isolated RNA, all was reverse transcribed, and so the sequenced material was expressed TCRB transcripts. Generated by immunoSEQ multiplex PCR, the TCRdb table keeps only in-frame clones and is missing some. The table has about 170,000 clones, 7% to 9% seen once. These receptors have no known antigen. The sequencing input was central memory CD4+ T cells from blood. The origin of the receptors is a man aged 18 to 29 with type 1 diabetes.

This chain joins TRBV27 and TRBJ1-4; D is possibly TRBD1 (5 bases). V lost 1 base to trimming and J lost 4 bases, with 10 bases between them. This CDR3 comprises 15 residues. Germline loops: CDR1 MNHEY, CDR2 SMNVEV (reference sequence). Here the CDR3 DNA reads TGTGCCAGCAGTTTATTGGCAGGGTTTAATGAAAAACTGTTTTTT. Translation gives CASSLLAGFNEKLFF.

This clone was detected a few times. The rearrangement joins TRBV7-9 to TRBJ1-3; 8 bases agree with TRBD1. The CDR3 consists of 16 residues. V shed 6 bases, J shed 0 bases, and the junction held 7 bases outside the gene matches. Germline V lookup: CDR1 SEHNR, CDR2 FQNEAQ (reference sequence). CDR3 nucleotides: TGTGCCAGCAGGCATACAGGGGGATTCTCTGGAAACACCATATATTTT. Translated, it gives CASRHTGGFSGNTIYF.

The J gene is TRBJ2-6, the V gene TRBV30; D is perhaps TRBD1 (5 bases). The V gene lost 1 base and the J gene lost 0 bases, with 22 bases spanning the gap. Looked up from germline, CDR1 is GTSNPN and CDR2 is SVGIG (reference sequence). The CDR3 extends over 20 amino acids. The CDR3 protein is CAWSDLSWGRPVSGANVLTF. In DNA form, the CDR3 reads TGTGCCTGGAGTGACCTCTCTTGGGGCCGCCCAGTCTCTGGGGCCAACGTCCTGACTTTC.

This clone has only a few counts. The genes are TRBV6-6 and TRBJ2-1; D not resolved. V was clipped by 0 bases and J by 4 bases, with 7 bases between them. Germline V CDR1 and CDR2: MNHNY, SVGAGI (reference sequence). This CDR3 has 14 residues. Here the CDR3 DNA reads TGTGCCAGCAGTTACTCATCCCAGTACAATGAGCAGTTCTTC. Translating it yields CASSYSSQYNEQFF.

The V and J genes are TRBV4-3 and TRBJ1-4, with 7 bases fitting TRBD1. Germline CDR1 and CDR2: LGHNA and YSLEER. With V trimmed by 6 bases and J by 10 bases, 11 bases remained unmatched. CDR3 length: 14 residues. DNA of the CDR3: TGCGCCAGCAGTGACAACAGGGGCTATGGAAAACTGTTTTTT. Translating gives CASSDNRGYGKLFF.

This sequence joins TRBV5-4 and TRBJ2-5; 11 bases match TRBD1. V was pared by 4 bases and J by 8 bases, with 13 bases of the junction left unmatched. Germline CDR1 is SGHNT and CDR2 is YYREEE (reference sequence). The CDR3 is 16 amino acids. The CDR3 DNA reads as TGTGCCAGCAGCGTGGGATCCTGGGACAGGGGGGGAACCCAGTACTTC. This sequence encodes CASSVGSWDRGGTQYF.

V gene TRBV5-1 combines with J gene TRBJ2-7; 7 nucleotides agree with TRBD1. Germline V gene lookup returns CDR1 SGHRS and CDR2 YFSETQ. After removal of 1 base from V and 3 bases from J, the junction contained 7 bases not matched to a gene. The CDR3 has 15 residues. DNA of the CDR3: TGCGCCAGCAGCTTGACAGGGGATTATAACTACGAGCAGTACTTC. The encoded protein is CASSLTGDYNYEQYF.

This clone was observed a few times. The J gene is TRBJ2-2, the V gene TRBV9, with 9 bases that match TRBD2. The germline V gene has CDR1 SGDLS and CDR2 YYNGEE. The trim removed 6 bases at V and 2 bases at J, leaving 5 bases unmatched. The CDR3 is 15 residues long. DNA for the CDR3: TGTGCCAGCACCTCTAGCGGGATCAACACCGGGGAGCTGTTTTTT. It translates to CASTSSGINTGELFF.

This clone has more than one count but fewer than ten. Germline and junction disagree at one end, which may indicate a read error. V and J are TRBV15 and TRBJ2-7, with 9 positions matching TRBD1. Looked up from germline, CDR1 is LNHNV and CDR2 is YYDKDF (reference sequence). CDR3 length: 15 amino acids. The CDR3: CATRRGGQGRYEQYF. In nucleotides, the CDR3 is TGTGCCACCAGGAGAGGGGGACAGGGTCGATACGAGCAGTACTTC.

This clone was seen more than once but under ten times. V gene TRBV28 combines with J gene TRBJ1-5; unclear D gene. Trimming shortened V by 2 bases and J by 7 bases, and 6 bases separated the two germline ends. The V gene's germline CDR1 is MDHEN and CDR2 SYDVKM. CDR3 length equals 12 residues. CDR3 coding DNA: TGTGCCAGCAGTTTAGTGCAGCAGCCCCAGCATTTT. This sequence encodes CASSLVQQPQHF.

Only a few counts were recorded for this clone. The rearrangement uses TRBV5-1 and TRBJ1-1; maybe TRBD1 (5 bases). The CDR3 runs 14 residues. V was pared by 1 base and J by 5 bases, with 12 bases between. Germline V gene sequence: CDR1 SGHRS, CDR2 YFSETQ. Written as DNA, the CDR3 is TGCGCCAGCAGCTTGACGCGGGGGGGTACTGAAGCTTTCTTT. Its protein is CASSLTRGGTEAFF.

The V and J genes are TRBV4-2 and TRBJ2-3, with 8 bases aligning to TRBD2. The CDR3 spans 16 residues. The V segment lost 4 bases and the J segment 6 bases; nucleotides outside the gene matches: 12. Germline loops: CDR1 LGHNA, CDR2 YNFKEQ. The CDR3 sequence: CASSRGLATSGDTQYF. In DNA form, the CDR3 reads TGTGCCAGCAGCCGAGGACTAGCCACCAGTGGGGATACGCAGTATTTT.

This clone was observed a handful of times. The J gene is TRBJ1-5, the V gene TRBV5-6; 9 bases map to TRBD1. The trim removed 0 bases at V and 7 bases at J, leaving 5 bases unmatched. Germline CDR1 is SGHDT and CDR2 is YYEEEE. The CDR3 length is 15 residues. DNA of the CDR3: TGTGCCAGCAGCTTGGAGGGACAGGGCAGACAGCCCCAGCATTTT. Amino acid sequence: CASSLEGQGRQPQHF.

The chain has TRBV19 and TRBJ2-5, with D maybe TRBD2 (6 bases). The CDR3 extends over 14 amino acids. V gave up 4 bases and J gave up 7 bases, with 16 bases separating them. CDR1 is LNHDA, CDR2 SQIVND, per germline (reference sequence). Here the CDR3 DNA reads TGTGCCAGTAGTACCCTCGGGACTCCTGCGACCCAGTACTTC. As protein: CASSTLGTPATQYF.

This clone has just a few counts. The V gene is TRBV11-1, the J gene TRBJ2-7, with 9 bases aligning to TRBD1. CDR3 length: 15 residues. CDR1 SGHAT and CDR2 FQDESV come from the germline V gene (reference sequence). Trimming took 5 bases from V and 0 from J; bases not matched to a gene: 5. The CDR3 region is CASSPGQGSSYEQYF. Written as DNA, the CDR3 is TGTGCCAGCAGCCCGGGACAGGGTAGCTCCTACGAGCAGTACTTC.

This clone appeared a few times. The CDR3 bases are TGTGCCAGCATCATAGGGGCCAATCAGCCCCAGCATTTT. Translated, it gives CASIIGANQPQHF. The genes are TRBV2 and TRBJ1-5; tentatively, D is TRBD1 (5 bases). This CDR3 comprises 13 residues. Trimming pared 7 bases from V and 3 bases from J, leaving 10 bases between. Germline CDR1 SNHLY, CDR2 FYNNEI.

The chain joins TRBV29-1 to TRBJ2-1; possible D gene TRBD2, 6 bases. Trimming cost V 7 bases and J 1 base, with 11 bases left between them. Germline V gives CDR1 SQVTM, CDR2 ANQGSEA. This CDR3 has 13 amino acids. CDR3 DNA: TGCAGCGCCAGCGGGCTGTCCTACAATGAGCAGTTCTTC. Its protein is CSASGLSYNEQFF.

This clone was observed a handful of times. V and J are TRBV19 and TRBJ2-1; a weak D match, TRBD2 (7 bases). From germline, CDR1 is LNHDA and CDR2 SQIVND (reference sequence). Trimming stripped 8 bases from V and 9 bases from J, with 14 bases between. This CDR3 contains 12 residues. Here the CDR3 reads CASGGAGSEQFF. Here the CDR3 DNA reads TGTGCCAGTGGGGGGGCAGGGAGTGAGCAGTTCTTC.

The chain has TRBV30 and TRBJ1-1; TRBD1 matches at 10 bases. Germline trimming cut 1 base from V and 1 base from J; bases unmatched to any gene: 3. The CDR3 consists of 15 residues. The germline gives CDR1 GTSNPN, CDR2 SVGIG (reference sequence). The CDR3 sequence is CAWSERTGGNTEAFF. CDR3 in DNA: TGTGCCTGGAGTGAACGGACAGGGGGGAACACTGAAGCTTTCTTT.

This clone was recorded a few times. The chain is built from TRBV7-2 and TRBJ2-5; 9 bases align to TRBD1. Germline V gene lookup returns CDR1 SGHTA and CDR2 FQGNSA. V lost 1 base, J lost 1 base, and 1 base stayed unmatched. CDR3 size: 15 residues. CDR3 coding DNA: TGTGCCAGCAGCTTAGGACAGGGGGGCCAAGAGACCCAGTACTTC. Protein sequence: CASSLGQGGQETQYF.

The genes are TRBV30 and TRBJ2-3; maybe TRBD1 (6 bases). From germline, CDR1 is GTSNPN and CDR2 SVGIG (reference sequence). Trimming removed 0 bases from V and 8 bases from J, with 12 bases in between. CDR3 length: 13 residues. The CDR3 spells CAWSVVDSSTQYF. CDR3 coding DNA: TGTGCCTGGAGTGTAGTGGACAGCTCTACGCAGTATTTT. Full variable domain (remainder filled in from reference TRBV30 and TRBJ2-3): SQTIHQWPATLVQPVGSPLSLECTVEGTSNPNLYWYRQAAGRGLQLLFYSVGIGQISSEVPQNLSASRPQDRQFILSSKKLLLSDSGFYLCAWSVVDSSTQYFGPGTRLTVL.

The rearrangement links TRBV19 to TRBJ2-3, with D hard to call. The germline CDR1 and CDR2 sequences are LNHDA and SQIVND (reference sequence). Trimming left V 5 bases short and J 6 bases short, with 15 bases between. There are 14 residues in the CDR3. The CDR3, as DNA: TGTGCCAGTAGTGTTAGTTTTACCTCGGATACGCAGTATTTT. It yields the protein CASSVSFTSDTQYF.

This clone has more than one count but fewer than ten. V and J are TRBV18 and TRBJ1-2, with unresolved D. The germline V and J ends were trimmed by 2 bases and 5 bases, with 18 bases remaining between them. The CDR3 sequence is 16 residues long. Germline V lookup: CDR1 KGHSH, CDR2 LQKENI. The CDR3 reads CASSPVSDGEGYGYTF. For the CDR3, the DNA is TGTGCCAGCTCACCAGTCTCGGACGGGGAGGGATATGGCTACACCTTC.

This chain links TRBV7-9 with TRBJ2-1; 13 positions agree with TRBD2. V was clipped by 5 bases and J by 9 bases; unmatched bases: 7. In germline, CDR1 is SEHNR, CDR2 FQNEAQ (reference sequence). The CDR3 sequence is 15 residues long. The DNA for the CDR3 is TGTGCCAGCAGCCCGGGACTAGCGGGGCTCGGTGAGCAGTTCTTC. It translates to CASSPGLAGLGEQFF.